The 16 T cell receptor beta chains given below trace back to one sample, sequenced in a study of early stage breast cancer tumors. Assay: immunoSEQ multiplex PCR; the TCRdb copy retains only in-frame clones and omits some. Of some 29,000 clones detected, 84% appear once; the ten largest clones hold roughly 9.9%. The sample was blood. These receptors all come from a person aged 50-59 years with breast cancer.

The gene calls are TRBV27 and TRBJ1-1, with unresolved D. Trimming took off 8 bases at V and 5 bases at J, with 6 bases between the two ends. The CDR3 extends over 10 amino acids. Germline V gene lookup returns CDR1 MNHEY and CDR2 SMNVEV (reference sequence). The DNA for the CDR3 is TGTGCCAGCCTCACTACTGAAGCTTTCTTT. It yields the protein CASLTTEAFF.

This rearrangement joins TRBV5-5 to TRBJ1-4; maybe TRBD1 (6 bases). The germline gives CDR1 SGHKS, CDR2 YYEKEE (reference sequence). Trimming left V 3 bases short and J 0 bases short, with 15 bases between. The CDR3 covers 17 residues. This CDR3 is CASSWESRGATNEKLFF. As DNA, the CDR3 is TGTGCCAGCAGCTGGGAGTCCAGGGGAGCAACTAATGAAAAACTGTTTTTT.

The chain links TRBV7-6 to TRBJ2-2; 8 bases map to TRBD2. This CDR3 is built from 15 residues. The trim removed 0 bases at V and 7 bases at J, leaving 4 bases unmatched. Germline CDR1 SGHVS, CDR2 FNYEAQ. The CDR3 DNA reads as TGTGCCAGCAGCTTAGCGGGACTAGGGAACGGGGAGCTGTTTTTT. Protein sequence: CASSLAGLGNGELFF.

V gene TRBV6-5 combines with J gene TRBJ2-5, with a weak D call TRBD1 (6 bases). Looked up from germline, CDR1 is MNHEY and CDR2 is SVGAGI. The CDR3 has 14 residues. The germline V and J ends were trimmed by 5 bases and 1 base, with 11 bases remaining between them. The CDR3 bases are TGTGCCAGCAGTACGCCAGGGGTCCAAGAGACCCAGTACTTC. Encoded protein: CASSTPGVQETQYF.

CDR3 sequence (DNA): TGTGCCAGCAGCGCGCGACTAGCGGGAGTCGGGGAGACCCAGTACTTC. It is translated as CASSARLAGVGETQYF. V is TRBV9 and J is TRBJ2-5; 12 bases fit TRBD2. Germline V gene lookup returns CDR1 SGDLS and CDR2 YYNGEE. Unmatched junction bases numbered 8, after V lost 3 bases and J lost 5 bases. The CDR3 sequence is 16 residues long.

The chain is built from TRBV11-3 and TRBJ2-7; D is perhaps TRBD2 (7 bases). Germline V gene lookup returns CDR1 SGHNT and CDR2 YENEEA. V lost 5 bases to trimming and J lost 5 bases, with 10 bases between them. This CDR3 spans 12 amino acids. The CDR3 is CASSGRGNEQYF. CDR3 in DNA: TGTGCCAGCAGCGGGAGGGGGAACGAGCAGTACTTC.

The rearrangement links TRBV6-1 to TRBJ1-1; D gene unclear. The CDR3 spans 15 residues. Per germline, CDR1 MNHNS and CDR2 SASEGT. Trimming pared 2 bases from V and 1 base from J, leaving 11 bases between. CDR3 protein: CASSELGSWNTEAFF. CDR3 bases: TGTGCCAGCAGTGAACTGGGGTCATGGAACACTGAAGCTTTCTTT.

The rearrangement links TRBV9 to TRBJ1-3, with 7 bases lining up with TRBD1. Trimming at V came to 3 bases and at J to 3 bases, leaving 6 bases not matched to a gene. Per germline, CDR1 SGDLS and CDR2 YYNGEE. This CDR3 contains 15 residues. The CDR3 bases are TGTGCCAGCAGCGCGATTGACAGGGTTGGAAACACCATATATTTT. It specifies CASSAIDRVGNTIYF. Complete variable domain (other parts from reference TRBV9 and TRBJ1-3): DSGVTQTPKHLITATGQRVTLRCSPRSGDLSVYWYQQSLDQGLQFLIQYYNGEERAKGNILERFSAQQFPDLHSELNLSSLELGDSALYFCASSAIDRVGNTIYFGEGSWLTVV.

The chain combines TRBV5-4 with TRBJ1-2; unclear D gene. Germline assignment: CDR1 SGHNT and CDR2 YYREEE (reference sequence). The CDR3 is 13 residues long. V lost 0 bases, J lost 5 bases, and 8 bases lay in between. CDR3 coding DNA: TGTGCCAGCAGCTTGGGGGCGACTTATGGCTACACCTTC. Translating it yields CASSLGATYGYTF.

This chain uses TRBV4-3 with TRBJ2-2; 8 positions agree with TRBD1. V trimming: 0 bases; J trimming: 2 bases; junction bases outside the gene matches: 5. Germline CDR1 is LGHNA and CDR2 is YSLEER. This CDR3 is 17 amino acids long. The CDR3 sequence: CASSQDPGTGNTGELFF. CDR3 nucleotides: TGCGCCAGCAGCCAAGATCCCGGGACAGGCAACACCGGGGAGCTGTTTTTT.

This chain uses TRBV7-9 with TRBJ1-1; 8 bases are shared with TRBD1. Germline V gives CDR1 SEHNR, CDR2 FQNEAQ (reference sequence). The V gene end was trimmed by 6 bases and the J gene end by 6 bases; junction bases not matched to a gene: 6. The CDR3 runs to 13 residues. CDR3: CASSHQGAAEAFF. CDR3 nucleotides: TGTGCCAGCAGTCATCAGGGGGCGGCTGAAGCTTTCTTT.

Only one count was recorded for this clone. The CDR3 sequence: CASRSASQRVGDTQYF. In nucleotides, the CDR3 is TGTGCCAGCAGAAGCGCGAGTCAGCGGGTGGGAGATACGCAGTATTTT. The chain links TRBV2 to TRBJ2-3; D perhaps matches TRBD2 (6 bases). The CDR3 runs to 16 residues. Trimming took off 6 bases at V and 5 bases at J, with 21 bases between the two ends. Germline V lookup: CDR1 SNHLY, CDR2 FYNNEI.

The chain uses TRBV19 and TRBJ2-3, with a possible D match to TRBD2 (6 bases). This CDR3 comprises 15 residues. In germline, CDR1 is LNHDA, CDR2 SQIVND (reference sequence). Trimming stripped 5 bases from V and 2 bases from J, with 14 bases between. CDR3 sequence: CASSVGGILTDTQYF. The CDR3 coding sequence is TGTGCCAGTAGTGTCGGGGGAATACTCACAGATACGCAGTATTTT.

The CDR3 loop is CASYSLRNEQFF. CDR3 nucleotides: TGTGCCTCATATTCGCTGAGAAATGAGCAGTTCTTC. V and J are TRBV30 and TRBJ2-1; D is ambiguous. Trimming cost V 7 bases and J 7 bases, with 14 bases left between them. The CDR3 spans 12 residues. CDR1 is GTSNPN, CDR2 SVGIG, per germline (reference sequence).

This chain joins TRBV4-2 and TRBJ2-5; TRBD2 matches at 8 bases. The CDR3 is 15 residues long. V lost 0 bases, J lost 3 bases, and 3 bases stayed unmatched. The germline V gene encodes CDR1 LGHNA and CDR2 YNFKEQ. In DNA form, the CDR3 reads TGTGCCAGCAGCCAAGATGGAGCGGGGGAAGAGACCCAGTACTTC. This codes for CASSQDGAGEETQYF.

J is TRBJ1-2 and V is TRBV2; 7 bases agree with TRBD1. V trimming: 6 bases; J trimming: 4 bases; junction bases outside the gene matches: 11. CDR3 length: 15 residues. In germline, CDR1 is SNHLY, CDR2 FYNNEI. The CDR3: CASSDGDSPSYGYTF. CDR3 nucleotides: TGTGCCAGCAGCGACGGGGACAGTCCTTCCTATGGCTACACCTTC.